Shown below are 27 T cell receptor beta chains from a single sample sequenced in a study of patients and donors after allogeneic stem cell transplantation. Using its own MiXCR run on the RT-PCR reads, TCRdb lists one record per CDR3 protein. The sample consists of some 880,000 distinct CDR3 sequences, about a sixth of them appearing once. The sequenced sample was blood, either unsorted or a sorted T cell fraction (not recorded which). Receptor source: a human donor who was either an allogeneic HSCT recipient or a stem cell or donor lymphocyte infusion donor (not recorded which). It is not recorded whose cells these are; they may come from a transplant donor.

The V and J genes are TRBV7-2 and TRBJ1-6, with TRBD1 matching over 7 bases. Germline trimming cut 5 bases from V and 13 bases from J; bases unmatched to any gene: 11. The CDR3 length is 14 residues. In germline, CDR1 is SGHTA, CDR2 FQGNSA. CDR3 coding DNA: TGTGCCAGCAGCCCCGGGACAGTCGTTGGGCCCCTCCACTTT. It encodes CASSPGTVVGPLHF.

Only a few counts were recorded for this clonotype. The V and J genes are TRBV15 and TRBJ1-3, with D unresolved. The CDR3 contains 13 residues. The germline V gene has CDR1 LNHNV and CDR2 YYDKDF (reference sequence). V dropped 9 bases and J dropped 0 bases, with 9 bases sitting between them. Written as DNA, the CDR3 is TGTGCCACTACGATCTCCTCTGGAAACACCATATATTTT. Encoded protein: CATTISSGNTIYF.

In its sample, this clonotype was seen a few times. The chain links TRBV5-1 to TRBJ2-3; TRBD2 aligns across 10 bases. CDR1 is SGHRS and CDR2 is YFSETQ in the germline V gene. There are 18 residues in the CDR3. V trimming: 1 base; J trimming: 1 base; junction bases outside the gene matches: 9. CDR3 nucleotides: TGCGCCAGCAGCTTGCTGGGTGTAGCGGGGGGAGGCACAGATACGCAGTATTTT. This codes for CASSLLGVAGGGTDTQYF.

The chain has TRBV6-5 and TRBJ2-7, with 8 bases lining up with TRBD1. Germline trimming cut 2 bases from V and 2 bases from J; bases unmatched to any gene: 2. Germline CDR1 is MNHEY and CDR2 is SVGAGI. The CDR3 loop spans 14 amino acids. CDR3 residues: CASSYGGQAYEQYF. The CDR3 region has the DNA TGTGCCAGCAGTTACGGGGGACAGGCCTACGAGCAGTACTTC.

The chain is built from TRBV5-1 and TRBJ2-1, with 15 bases lining up with TRBD2. V shed 3 bases, J shed 0 bases, and the junction held 10 bases outside the gene matches. This CDR3 has 20 residues. Germline CDR1 SGHRS, CDR2 YFSETQ. CDR3 amino acids: CASSSQGLAGGQSSYNEQFF. DNA for the CDR3: TGCGCCAGCAGCTCACAGGGACTAGCGGGGGGACAGAGCTCCTACAATGAGCAGTTCTTC. The variable domain in full, completed from reference TRBV5-1 and TRBJ2-1, reads KAGVTQTPRYLIKTRGQQVTLSCSPISGHRSVSWYQQTPGQGLQFLFEYFSETQRNKGNFPGRFSGRQFSNSRSEMNVSTLELGDSALYLCASSSQGLAGGQSSYNEQFFGPGTRLTVL.

V usage is TRBV3-1 and J usage is TRBJ2-1, with 11 bases that match TRBD2. This CDR3 has 19 residues. The germline V gene encodes CDR1 LGHDT and CDR2 YNNKEL (reference sequence). Trimming removed 0 bases from V and 0 bases from J; junction bases left unmatched: 7. The CDR3 DNA is TGTGCCAGCAGCCAAGAAAAGGGGACTAGCGGTAGCTCCTACAATGAGCAGTTCTTC. Translating it yields CASSQEKGTSGSSYNEQFF.

V is TRBV12-3 or TRBV12-4 and J is TRBJ2-2; the D gene is possibly TRBD2 (6 bases). Between the trimmed V and J ends, which lost 5 bases and 3 bases, there was a span of 13 bases. This CDR3 region has 15 residues. This chain's CDR3 is CASSTDGGYTGELFF. CDR3 nucleotide sequence: TGTGCCAGCAGTACCGATGGGGGGTACACCGGGGAGCTGTTTTTT.

The V gene is TRBV5-1, the J gene TRBJ1-4; possibly TRBD1 for D (6 bases). The V and J ends lost 6 bases and 0 bases respectively, with 21 bases between them. Germline V gene lookup returns CDR1 SGHRS and CDR2 YFSETQ. This CDR3 has 18 residues. CDR3 sequence reads: CASTLYGGGGATNEKLFF. CDR3 bases: TGCGCCAGCACATTATACGGGGGCGGCGGCGCAACTAATGAAAAACTGTTTTTT.

The CDR3 nucleotides read TGTGCCAGCGTTGATAGCGGGAGGGCCGTAGGGGAGCAGTACTTC. Translating it yields CASVDSGRAVGEQYF. The chain carries TRBV12-3 or TRBV12-4 and TRBJ2-7; 11 bases fit TRBD2. The ends lost 8 bases at V and 7 bases at J; junction bases unmatched: 13. The CDR3 is made up of 15 amino acids.

This chain uses TRBV25-1 with TRBJ1-1; no reliable D call. Germline lookup yields CDR1 MGHDK and CDR2 SYGVNS. Trimming pared 4 bases from V and 3 bases from J, leaving 6 bases between. The CDR3 runs 12 residues. CDR3 in DNA: TGTGCCAGCAGTGTGTCGGACACTGAAGCTTTCTTT. Translating it yields CASSVSDTEAFF.

This clonotype was seen more than once but under ten times. The gene calls are TRBV12-3 or TRBV12-4 and TRBJ1-6; perhaps TRBD1 as D (6 bases). The CDR3 is 14 residues long. Trimming stripped 3 bases from V and 7 bases from J, with 10 bases between. This chain's CDR3 is CASSFQGPNSPLHF. DNA for the CDR3: TGTGCCAGCAGTTTTCAGGGGCCCAATTCACCCCTCCACTTT.

This chain joins TRBV11-2 and TRBJ2-1, with D perhaps assigned TRBD1 or TRBD2 (5 bases each). Germline CDR1 SGHAT, CDR2 FQNNGV. There are 16 residues in the CDR3. V gave up 1 base and J gave up 5 bases, with 15 bases separating them. Here the CDR3 DNA reads TGTGCCAGCAGCTTAGTTATGGGACCCCGGCACAATGAGCAGTTCTTC. Protein: CASSLVMGPRHNEQFF.

The rearrangement uses TRBV29-1 and TRBJ2-7; 9 bases are shared with TRBD1. Germline trimming cut 6 bases from V and 11 bases from J; bases unmatched to any gene: 8. This CDR3 is built from 11 residues. In germline, CDR1 is SQVTM, CDR2 ANQGSEA. CDR3 bases: TGCAGCGTCGATCCTGGACAGGGGAAGTACTTC. Translating it yields CSVDPGQGKYF.

This clonotype has just a few counts. V gene TRBV12-3 or TRBV12-4 combines with J gene TRBJ2-5, with TRBD1 matching over 7 bases. This CDR3 has 13 residues. With 6 bases clipped from V and 5 bases from J, the junction kept 6 bases outside the gene matches. CDR3 in amino acids: CASRSGGNETQYF. CDR3 coding DNA: TGTGCCAGCAGATCAGGGGGAAACGAGACCCAGTACTTC.

J is TRBJ2-5 and V is TRBV4-1; D is perhaps TRBD2 (5 bases). Germline CDR1 is MGHRA and CDR2 is YSYEKL. Trimming cost V 2 bases and J 5 bases, with 15 bases left between them. CDR3 length: 15 amino acids. For the CDR3, the DNA is TGCGCCAGCAGCCAACCCGGCGGAGGATGGGAGACCCAGTACTTC. Protein sequence: CASSQPGGGWETQYF.

As concerns this clonotype: A read error may explain this, as a much larger clone is one base away. The genes are TRBV4-3 and TRBJ1-5; tentative D call: TRBD1 (5 bases). The CDR3 length is 15 residues. Germline CDR1 is LGHNA and CDR2 is YSLEER. V was cut by 6 bases and J by 2 bases, with 14 bases left in between. In DNA, the CDR3 is TGCGCCAGCAGGCGAGGGGACGGTGGCAATCAGCCCCAGCATTTT. This sequence encodes CASRRGDGGNQPQHF.

The chain employs TRBV14 and TRBJ1-2, with 7 positions matching TRBD1. This CDR3 contains 12 residues. After removal of 2 bases from V and 7 bases from J, the junction contained 1 base not matched to a gene. Germline CDR1 is SGHDN and CDR2 is FVKESK. Here the CDR3 reads CASSQQGVGYTF. DNA of the CDR3: TGTGCCAGCAGCCAACAGGGGGTTGGCTACACCTTC.

The V and J genes are TRBV24-1 and TRBJ1-2; no definite D call. The CDR3 sequence is 14 residues long. V was cut by 3 bases and J by 4 bases, with 11 bases left in between. Germline V gives CDR1 KGHDR, CDR2 SFDVKD. Here the CDR3 reads CATSDGGSVYGYTF. CDR3 bases: TGTGCCACCAGTGATGGAGGGTCGGTCTATGGCTACACCTTC.

The table lists this clonotype with a few counts. This chain links TRBV4-2 with TRBJ2-5; D is undetermined. The CDR3 covers 14 residues. V lost 0 bases and J 4 bases, leaving 9 bases between the germline ends. The germline V gene encodes CDR1 LGHNA and CDR2 YNFKEQ. The CDR3 coding sequence is TGTGCCAGCAGCCAAGATTGGGCGCCAGAGACCCAGTACTTC. Translated, it gives CASSQDWAPETQYF.

V gene TRBV4-2 combines with J gene TRBJ1-5; maybe TRBD1 (6 bases). Germline assignment: CDR1 LGHNA and CDR2 YNFKEQ. CDR3 length equals 16 residues. V was cut by 1 base and J by 7 bases, with 17 bases left in between. CDR3 protein: CASSQGGNPGDQPQHF. As DNA, the CDR3 is TGTGCCAGCAGCCAAGGGGGAAACCCAGGGGACCAGCCCCAGCATTTT.

This clonotype turned up a few times. This chain joins TRBV5-1 and TRBJ1-1; D gene ambiguous. V was trimmed by 7 bases and J by 1 base, leaving 11 bases between them. The germline gives CDR1 SGHRS, CDR2 YFSETQ. This CDR3 is built from 13 residues. CDR3 region: CASSRVPNTEAFF. The CDR3 DNA reads TGCGCCAGCTCCCGGGTCCCGAACACTGAAGCTTTCTTT.

There are a few counts of this clonotype. The rearrangement joins TRBV6-2 or TRBV6-3 to TRBJ1-5; D is perhaps TRBD1 (5 bases). The CDR3 consists of 16 residues. Trimming took 0 bases from V and 7 from J, leaving 16 bases between them. Germline V CDR1 and CDR2: MNHEY, SVGEGT. The CDR3 DNA reads TGTGCCAGCAGTTACTCGAGTCCCCAGGGACGGCAGCCCCAGCATTTT. This gives the protein CASSYSSPQGRQPQHF.

The genes are TRBV5-6 and TRBJ2-2; D unclear. This CDR3 contains 13 residues. V lost 4 bases to trimming and J lost 8 bases, with 12 bases between them. The V gene's germline CDR1 is SGHDT and CDR2 YYEEEE. This CDR3 reads CASSAEALGELFF. In DNA form, the CDR3 reads TGTGCCAGCAGCGCAGAAGCCTTAGGGGAGCTGTTTTTT. Combining the CDR3 with reference TRBV5-6 and TRBJ2-2 gives the whole variable domain DAGVTQSPTHLIKTRGQQVTLRCSPKSGHDTVSWYQQALGQGPQFIFQYYEEEERQRGNFPDRFSGHQFPNYSSELNVNALLLGDSALYLCASSAEALGELFFGEGSRLTVL.

This clonotype was found many times. V usage is TRBV5-5 and J usage is TRBJ1-4, with no clear D. V was trimmed by 0 bases and J by 0 bases, leaving 6 bases between them. This CDR3 spans 15 amino acids. Germline V lookup: CDR1 SGHKS, CDR2 YYEKEE (reference sequence). CDR3 sequence (DNA): TGTGCCAGCAGCTTGGTGGGCGCAACTAATGAAAAACTGTTTTTT. This codes for CASSLVGATNEKLFF.

The chain links TRBV7-2 to TRBJ2-3; 7 bases fit TRBD2. The V segment lost 5 bases and the J segment 2 bases; nucleotides outside the gene matches: 13. The CDR3 extends over 17 amino acids. Looked up from germline, CDR1 is SGHTA and CDR2 is FQGNSA. The CDR3 loop is CASSQNPGGSSTDTQYF. CDR3 in DNA: TGTGCCAGCAGCCAGAACCCGGGGGGAAGCTCCACAGATACGCAGTATTTT.

This clonotype was seen a few times. This chain uses TRBV4-3 with TRBJ2-7; D is possibly TRBD1 or TRBD2 (5 bases each). The germline CDR1 and CDR2 sequences are LGHNA and YSLEER. Trimming took off 0 bases at V and 5 bases at J, with 17 bases between the two ends. This CDR3 comprises 16 residues. The CDR3 loop reads CASSQDLGGLRDEQYF. CDR3 coding DNA: TGCGCCAGCAGCCAAGATCTTGGGGGATTGAGGGACGAGCAGTACTTC.

This clonotype was found a few times. The chain recombines TRBV25-1 with TRBJ1-5, with TRBD1 matching over 7 bases. Trimming at V came to 3 bases and at J to 4 bases, leaving 3 bases not matched to a gene. The germline V gene has CDR1 MGHDK and CDR2 SYGVNS. The CDR3 loop spans 14 amino acids. This CDR3 reads CASSDAGGNQPQHF. The CDR3 nucleotides read TGTGCCAGCAGTGACGCAGGGGGAAATCAGCCCCAGCATTTT. Using reference TRBV25-1 and TRBJ1-5 for the parts outside the CDR3, the full variable domain is EADIYQTPRYLVIGTGKKITLECSQTMGHDKMYWYQQDPGMELHLIHYSYGVNSTEKGDLSSESTVSRIRTEHFPLTLESARPSHTSQYLCASSDAGGNQPQHFGDGTRLSIL.